The clone carrying this T cell receptor beta chain was detected only a few times. As yet, its antigen is unknown. Trimming took off 0 bases at V and 6 bases at J, with 12 bases between the two ends. Per the germline V gene, CDR1 is LNHNV and CDR2 is YYDKDF (reference sequence). This CDR3 comprises 14 residues. The data are from a study of T-cell memory formation after mild COVID-19. Broader study findings: Among clones contracting day 15 to 85, CD4/CD8 was balanced, whereas later expanders leaned CD4+. There were some responding clones in pre-infection memory, which suggested that cross-reactive memory had joined.

5'RACE primed from the constant segment yielded TCR alpha and TCR beta cDNA libraries bearing sample barcodes and UMIs. TCRdb fed the 5' RACE reads into MiXCR, producing one record per CDR3 protein. The sample has around 530,000 distinct CDR3 sequences; less than 25% are singletons. The receptor was isolated from an adult woman who had mild COVID-19 (a few samples of this study predate the infection). Cell type and time point are not known. V is TRBV15 and J is TRBJ2-7; possibly TRBD1 for D (7 bases). The sequencing sample was made of PBMCs or a T cell subset sorted from them (not recorded which). CDR3 in DNA: TGTGCCACCAGCAGAGATGCGGGACAGAGCGAGCAGTACTTC. Residues: CATSRDAGQSEQYF.